This T cell receptor (beta chain) stems from a study of Tregs in tolerant kidney transplant recipients. Findings of the study overall: Few patients were studied, so findings need validation in larger groups.

A remark on this clone: What it binds is unknown. The CDR3 end lies 3 residues beyond the end of the read and is filled in from the germline J gene.

V was clipped by 4 bases and J by 2 bases, with 8 bases between them. There are 13 residues in the CDR3. CDR1 SGHAT and CDR2 FQNNGV come from the germline V gene. The table came from immunoSEQ multiplex PCR; TCRdb's copy has only in-frame clones and leaves some out. This table holds around 33,000 clones. Mixed chimerism was transient after nonmyeloablative marrow transplants from related graft donors. The sequencing used CD4+ T cells from blood (PBMCs), collected 24 months after the transplant. V and J are TRBV11-2 and TRBJ2-5; the D gene is possibly TRBD2 (6 bases). The TCR comes from a human patient who received a combined kidney and bone marrow transplant. Part of the T cells may come from the graft donor. Incomplete CDR3 DNA: TGTGCCAGCAGCTGGGGGACTCAAGAGACC. Protein: CASSWGTQET. The full CDR3 reads CASSWGTQETQYF.